Here is one TCR beta chain with its context. Antigen specificity is unknown. Sequencing used immunoSEQ multiplex PCR; TCRdb keeps in-frame clones, though not all of them. This table has about 87,000 clones, around nine tenths appearing once. These data are taken from a study of radiotherapy plus CTLA-4 blockade in lung cancer. About the research overall: With roughly a third of patients having disease control, objective responses were seen in approximately 17%.

Findings and limits, study-wide: An expansion of tumor-derived TCR clones occurred in blood after radiotherapy plus ipilimumab. In blood, early T cell clone dynamics reportedly predicted response best, together with interferon-beta.

The germline V gene has CDR1 ENHRY and CDR2 SYGVKD. With 0 bases removed from V and 2 bases from J, the gap between germline ends came to 11 bases. The CDR3 extends over 16 amino acids. Focal radiation with ipilimumab CTLA-4 blockade was given to patients with chemo-refractory metastatic non-small-cell lung cancer. This sequence originates from a human donor with non-small cell lung cancer that progressed on radiotherapy plus ipilimumab. The V and J genes are TRBV10-3 and TRBJ2-1; D perhaps matches TRBD2 (5 bases). This specimen was peripheral blood, taken from a patient treated with radiotherapy plus ipilimumab. In DNA form, the CDR3 reads TGTGCCATCAGTGAGTCGGGCGGTAGCGCCTACAATGAGCAGTTCTTC. Amino acids: CAISESGGSAYNEQFF.